The 24 T cell receptor beta chains given below trace back to one sample, sequenced in a study of PD-L1 blockade in urothelial cancer. Time point meaning: peripheral blood 6 weeks after treatment start. Assay: immunoSEQ multiplex PCR; the TCRdb copy retains only in-frame clones and omits some. The table includes some 50,000 clones, about 85% detected once. The sample consisted of PBMCs, taken around atezolizumab (anti-PD-L1) treatment. The receptors originated from a man aged 50 to 60 with urothelial cancer.

The CDR3 spells CSASLNEQFF. As DNA, the CDR3 is TGCAGTGCTAGCTTGAATGAGCAGTTCTTC. This sequence joins TRBV20-1 and TRBJ2-1; D uncertain. Germline loops: CDR1 DFQATT, CDR2 SNEGSKA (reference sequence). V was pared by 3 bases and J by 7 bases, with 4 bases between. The CDR3 covers 10 residues.

In DNA form, the CDR3 reads TGTGCCAGCAGCTTACGGGTAGGACAGGGGAACGCCGCTAGGGAGCAGTACTTC. Its translation is CASSLRVGQGNAAREQYF. The gene calls are TRBV7-8 and TRBJ2-7, with 9 nucleotides matching TRBD1. Germline V gene data show CDR1 as SGHVS and CDR2 as FQNEAQ. CDR3 size: 18 residues. V was pared by 2 bases and J by 7 bases, with 18 bases of the junction left unmatched.

This clone was observed a single time. This chain uses TRBV4-1 with TRBJ1-1; D unresolved. Germline CDR1 MGHRA, CDR2 YSYEKL. Trimming took 5 bases from V and 1 from J, leaving 11 bases between them. The CDR3 has 14 amino acids. The CDR3 spells CASSGPLKNTEAFF. The DNA of the CDR3 is TGCGCCAGCAGCGGGCCGTTAAAGAACACTGAAGCTTTCTTT.

The chain couples TRBV7-2 to TRBJ2-1; D is uncertain. Trimming left V 0 bases short and J 10 bases short, with 13 bases between. Per germline, CDR1 SGHTA and CDR2 FQGNSA. This CDR3 contains 14 residues. The CDR3 DNA reads TGTGCCAGCAGCTTAGCGGTAGAGAAAAGAGAGCAGTTCTTC. It codes for CASSLAVEKREQFF.

This chain uses TRBV29-1 with TRBJ1-5; perhaps TRBD1 as D (6 bases). The V end was cut by 0 bases, the J end by 4 bases, with 13 bases between. The CDR3 length is 15 residues. CDR1 is SQVTM, CDR2 ANQGSEA, per germline. The CDR3 DNA sequence: TGCAGCGTTGAAGATACCCGGACAGCTAATCAGCCCCAGCATTTT. Translation: CSVEDTRTANQPQHF.

The chain recombines TRBV29-1 with TRBJ1-1, with no clear D. Germline V gives CDR1 SQVTM, CDR2 ANQGSEA. The V end lost 0 bases, the J end lost 8 bases, and 7 bases lay between the germline ends. CDR3 length: 11 residues. The chain's CDR3 is CSVEDPREAFF. CDR3 bases: TGCAGCGTTGAAGACCCCAGGGAAGCTTTCTTT.

The chain joins TRBV11-1 to TRBJ2-7; possibly TRBD2 for D (5 bases). Germline V gene sequence: CDR1 SGHAT, CDR2 FQDESV (reference sequence). Deletions cut 1 base from V and 0 bases from J, with 10 bases between. The CDR3 has 15 residues. The DNA of the CDR3 is TGTGCCAGCAGCTTAGAGGGCGGGCTCTCCTACGAGCAGTACTTC. The encoded protein is CASSLEGGLSYEQYF.

V usage is TRBV7-2 and J usage is TRBJ2-7; D is perhaps TRBD2 (5 bases). The V and J ends lost 5 bases and 0 bases respectively, with 14 bases between them. The germline V gene has CDR1 SGHTA and CDR2 FQGNSA. There are 15 residues in the CDR3. The CDR3 loop reads CASSARERSSYEQYF. In DNA, the CDR3 is TGTGCCAGCAGCGCTCGGGAAAGGAGCTCCTACGAGCAGTACTTC.

The J gene is TRBJ1-1, the V gene TRBV10-1; D possibly corresponds to TRBD1 (5 bases). V was shortened by 5 bases and J by 0 bases, with 7 bases between the two germline ends. This CDR3 spans 13 amino acids. CDR1 WNHNN and CDR2 SYGVQD come from the germline V gene (reference sequence). For the CDR3, the DNA is TGCGCCAGCAGTAAGGACATGAACACTGAAGCTTTCTTT. Residues: CASSKDMNTEAFF.

The chain has TRBV10-3 and TRBJ2-5, with 7 bases identical to TRBD2. CDR3 length: 13 residues. The V gene's germline CDR1 is ENHRY and CDR2 SYGVKD. Germline trimming cut 2 bases from V and 5 bases from J; bases unmatched to any gene: 2. CDR3 bases: TGTGCCATCAGTGAGGCGGGGGTCGAGACCCAGTACTTC. Residues: CAISEAGVETQYF.

The rearrangement uses TRBV7-2 and TRBJ2-1, with 8 nucleotides matching TRBD2. J was trimmed by 0 bases and V by 1 base; bases with no gene match: 2. Germline V gene data show CDR1 as SGHTA and CDR2 as FQGNSA. The CDR3 runs 16 residues. CDR3 amino acids: CASSLVAGSSYNEQFF. The CDR3 coding sequence is TGTGCCAGCAGCTTAGTAGCGGGAAGCTCCTACAATGAGCAGTTCTTC.

The chain couples TRBV11-2 to TRBJ2-5; TRBD2 matches at 10 bases. J gave up 2 bases and V 5 bases, and 8 bases lay outside the gene matches. From germline, CDR1 is SGHAT and CDR2 FQNNGV. The length of the CDR3 is 16 residues. For the CDR3, the DNA is TGTGCCAGCAGCGTATCTAGCGGGGGCCGACAAGAGACCCAGTACTTC. Its protein is CASSVSSGGRQETQYF.

The chain combines TRBV7-9 with TRBJ1-6; TRBD1 agrees at 9 bases. This CDR3 has 14 residues. Germline V lookup: CDR1 SEHNR, CDR2 FQNEAQ (reference sequence). Losses at the gene ends were 5 bases for V and 10 bases for J; bases not matched to a gene: 6. The CDR3 DNA reads TGTGCCAGCAGCCCTTGGACAGGGGAATCACCCCTCCACTTT. Its translation: CASSPWTGESPLHF.

The chain recombines TRBV5-1 with TRBJ1-1; a possible D gene is TRBD1 (5 bases). CDR3 length: 12 residues. CDR1 and CDR2 (germline): SGHRS, YFSETQ. V gave up 0 bases and J gave up 5 bases, with 5 bases separating them. The CDR3 DNA sequence: TGCGCCAGCAGCTTGGAGGGGACTGAAGCTTTCTTT. Protein product: CASSLEGTEAFF.

This clone was recorded a few times. V gene TRBV5-1 combines with J gene TRBJ2-5, with 11 bases aligning to TRBD2. Germline assignment: CDR1 SGHRS and CDR2 YFSETQ. V lost 6 bases, J lost 4 bases, and 8 bases stayed unmatched. The CDR3 is made up of 15 amino acids. CDR3 sequence: CASNSGRVIGETQYF. For the CDR3, the DNA is TGCGCCAGCAATAGCGGGAGGGTCATTGGAGAGACCCAGTACTTC. Drawing the rest from reference TRBV5-1 and TRBJ2-5, the complete variable domain is KAGVTQTPRYLIKTRGQQVTLSCSPISGHRSVSWYQQTPGQGLQFLFEYFSETQRNKGNFPGRFSGRQFSNSRSEMNVSTLELGDSALYLCASNSGRVIGETQYFGPGTRLLVL.

V is TRBV6-5 and J is TRBJ2-7, with 9 positions matching TRBD2. The CDR3 totals 15 residues. The J segment lost 5 bases and the V segment lost 5 bases, leaving 10 bases of the junction unmatched. Germline assignment: CDR1 MNHEY and CDR2 SVGAGI. CDR3 region: CASSLQRGAWNEQYF. CDR3 nucleotide sequence: TGTGCCAGCAGTCTCCAGCGGGGGGCGTGGAACGAGCAGTACTTC.

The chain recombines TRBV6-5 with TRBJ2-1; D unclear. The V gene lost 2 bases and the J gene lost 0 bases, with 5 bases spanning the gap. Germline lookup yields CDR1 MNHEY and CDR2 SVGAGI. This CDR3 region has 14 residues. The CDR3 bases are TGTGCCAGCAGTTACCGGAGCTCCTACAATGAGCAGTTCTTC. It is translated as CASSYRSSYNEQFF.

V is TRBV7-9 and J is TRBJ2-7; TRBD1 matches 7 bases. The CDR3 totals 14 residues. Germline CDR1 reads SEHNR; CDR2 reads FQNEAQ (reference sequence). The junction had 4 bases not matched to a gene; V was cut back by 0 bases and J by 5 bases. CDR3 protein: CASSLAGGGDEQYF. DNA of the CDR3: TGTGCCAGCAGCTTAGCAGGGGGCGGCGACGAGCAGTACTTC. Together with reference TRBV7-9 and TRBJ2-7, the CDR3 gives the full variable domain: DTGVSQNPRHKITKRGQNVTFRCDPISEHNRLYWYRQTLGQGPEFLTYFQNEAQLEKSRLLSDRFSAERPKGSFSTLEIQRTEQGDSAMYLCASSLAGGGDEQYFGPGTRLTVT.

This chain links TRBV1 with TRBJ2-5; the listed D gene, TRBD2, was not tested against the DNA. TRBV1 is classified as a pseudogene. The CDR3 runs to 15 residues. As DNA, the CDR3 is TGCACCAGCAGCCAGGGAACGGGAGGGCCAAAGACCCAGTACTTC. Residues: CTSSQGTGGPKTQYF.

The chain combines TRBV30 with TRBJ1-4, with D perhaps TRBD1 (5 bases). Germline lookup yields CDR1 GTSNPN and CDR2 SVGIG (reference sequence). The CDR3 has 14 residues. Trimming shortened V by 4 bases and J by 8 bases, and 17 bases separated the two germline ends. The CDR3 is CAWTPRRGGEKLFF. Here the CDR3 DNA reads TGTGCCTGGACCCCAAGGAGGGGCGGGGAAAAACTGTTTTTT.

This clone is categorized as medium-sized. This chain links TRBV30 with TRBJ1-2, with 8 bases aligning to TRBD1. This CDR3 has 10 amino acids. Germline loops: CDR1 GTSNPN, CDR2 SVGIG (reference sequence). Trimming took 7 bases from V and 7 from J; bases not matched to a gene: 2. CDR3 region: CAFRGLGYTF. The CDR3 DNA follows: TGTGCCTTCAGGGGGCTTGGCTACACCTTC. The full variable domain, completed using reference TRBV30 and TRBJ1-2, is SQTIHQWPATLVQPVGSPLSLECTVEGTSNPNLYWYRQAAGRGLQLLFYSVGIGQISSEVPQNLSASRPQDRQFILSSKKLLLSDSGFYLCAFRGLGYTFGSGTRLTVV.

The chain has TRBV5-1 and TRBJ2-1; 8 positions match TRBD2. Per the germline V gene, CDR1 is SGHRS and CDR2 is YFSETQ. The CDR3 has 15 residues. Unmatched junction bases numbered 16, after V lost 7 bases and J lost 10 bases. The CDR3 region is CASLEGGGGPREQFF. The CDR3 DNA follows: TGCGCCAGCTTAGAGGGTGGCGGGGGGCCAAGGGAGCAGTTCTTC.

The chain carries TRBV6-5 and TRBJ2-7; D is uncertain. Between the trimmed V and J ends, which lost 3 bases and 5 bases, there was a span of 8 bases. Germline V lookup: CDR1 MNHEY, CDR2 SVGAGI. The CDR3 length is 12 residues. Written as DNA, the CDR3 is TGTGCCAGCAGTTATAACCGGGACGAGCAGTACTTC. Residues: CASSYNRDEQYF.

The chain links TRBV5-6 to TRBJ1-1, with D tentatively TRBD1 (5 bases). V lost 4 bases and J 4 bases, leaving 14 bases between the germline ends. Germline assignment: CDR1 SGHDT and CDR2 YYEEEE. The CDR3 has 14 residues. The CDR3 bases are TGTGCCAGCAGCCCGTCGGGGAGGGGCACTGAAGCTTTCTTT. Protein: CASSPSGRGTEAFF.